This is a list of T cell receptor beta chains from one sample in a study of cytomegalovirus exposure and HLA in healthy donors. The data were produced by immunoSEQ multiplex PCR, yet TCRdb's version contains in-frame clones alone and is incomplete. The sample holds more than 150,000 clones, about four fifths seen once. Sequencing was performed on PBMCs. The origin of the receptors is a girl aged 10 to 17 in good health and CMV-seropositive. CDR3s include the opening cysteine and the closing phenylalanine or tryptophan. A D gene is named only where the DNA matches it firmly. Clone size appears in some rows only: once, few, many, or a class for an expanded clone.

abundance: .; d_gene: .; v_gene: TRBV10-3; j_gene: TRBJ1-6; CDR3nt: TGTGCCATCAGTCCGCGGAGCTCCTATAATTCACCCCTCCACTTT; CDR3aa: CAISPRSSYNSPLHF
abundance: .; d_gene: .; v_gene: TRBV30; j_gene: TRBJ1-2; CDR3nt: TGTGCCTGGAGGGGCTACCTTATACCCGGTGGCTACACCTTC; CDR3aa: CAWRGYLIPGGYTF
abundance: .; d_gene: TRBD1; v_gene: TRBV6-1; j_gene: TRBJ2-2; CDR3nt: TGTGCCAGCAGGAAGACAGGGGTCGGGGAGCTGTTTTTT; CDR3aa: CASRKTGVGELFF
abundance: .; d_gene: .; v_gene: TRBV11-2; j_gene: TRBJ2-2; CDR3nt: TGTGCCAGCAGCCCCGACAGACCGAACACCGGGGAGCTGTTTTTT; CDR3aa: CASSPDRPNTGELFF
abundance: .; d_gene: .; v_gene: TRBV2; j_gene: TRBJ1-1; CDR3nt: TGTGCCAGCAGTAAAAGGGGGGGGAACACTGAAGCTTTCTTT; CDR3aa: CASSKRGGNTEAFF
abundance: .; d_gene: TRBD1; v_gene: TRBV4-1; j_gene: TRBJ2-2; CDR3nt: TGCGCCAGCAGCTCTCCGGGACAGGGCACCGGGGAGCTGTTTTTT; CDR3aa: CASSSPGQGTGELFF
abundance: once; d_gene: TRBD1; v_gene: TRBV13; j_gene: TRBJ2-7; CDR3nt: TGTGCCAGCAGCCAAGGACAGGGTTCCTCCTACGAGCAGTACTTC; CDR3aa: CASSQGQGSSYEQYF
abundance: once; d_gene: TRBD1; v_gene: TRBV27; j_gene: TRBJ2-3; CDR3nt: TGTGCCAGTTGGGACAGATCTAGCACAGATACGCAGTATTTT; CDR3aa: CASWDRSSTDTQYF
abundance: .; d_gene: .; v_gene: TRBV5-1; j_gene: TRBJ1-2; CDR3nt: TGCGCCAGCAGCCCCGGTCGGGAATTCTATGGCTACACCTTC; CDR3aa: CASSPGREFYGYTF
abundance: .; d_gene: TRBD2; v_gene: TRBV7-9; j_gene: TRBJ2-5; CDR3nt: TGTGCCAGCAGCTTATACGGGGGGGAAGAGACCCAGTACTTC; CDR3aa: CASSLYGGEETQYF
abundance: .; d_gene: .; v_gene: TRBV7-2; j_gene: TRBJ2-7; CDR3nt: TGTGCCAGCAGCCAGTTTCCCTACGAGCAGTACTTC; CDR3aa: CASSQFPYEQYF
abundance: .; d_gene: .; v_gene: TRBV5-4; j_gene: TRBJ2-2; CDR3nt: TGTGCCAGCAGCCCCGCGAACTCGGTAACCGGGGAGCTGTTTTTT; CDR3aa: CASSPANSVTGELFF
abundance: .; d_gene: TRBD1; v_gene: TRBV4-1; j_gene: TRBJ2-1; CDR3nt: TGCGCCAGCAGTCAACCGGGACAGGGGGTAAATGAGCAGTTCTTC; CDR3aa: CASSQPGQGVNEQFF
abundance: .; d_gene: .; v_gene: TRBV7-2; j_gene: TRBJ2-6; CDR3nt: TGTGCCAGCACGATATCGGGGGGGGCCAACGTCCTGACTTTC; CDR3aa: CASTISGGANVLTF
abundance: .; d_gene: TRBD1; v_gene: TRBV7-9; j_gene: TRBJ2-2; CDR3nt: TGTGCCAGCAGCTCCACTGACAGGGTGGGCACCGGGGAGCTGTTTTTT; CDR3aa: CASSSTDRVGTGELFF
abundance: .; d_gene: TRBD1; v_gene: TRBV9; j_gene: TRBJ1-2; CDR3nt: TGTGCCAGCAGCGTAGAAGGCAGGGGGACGGATGGCTACACCTTC; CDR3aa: CASSVEGRGTDGYTF